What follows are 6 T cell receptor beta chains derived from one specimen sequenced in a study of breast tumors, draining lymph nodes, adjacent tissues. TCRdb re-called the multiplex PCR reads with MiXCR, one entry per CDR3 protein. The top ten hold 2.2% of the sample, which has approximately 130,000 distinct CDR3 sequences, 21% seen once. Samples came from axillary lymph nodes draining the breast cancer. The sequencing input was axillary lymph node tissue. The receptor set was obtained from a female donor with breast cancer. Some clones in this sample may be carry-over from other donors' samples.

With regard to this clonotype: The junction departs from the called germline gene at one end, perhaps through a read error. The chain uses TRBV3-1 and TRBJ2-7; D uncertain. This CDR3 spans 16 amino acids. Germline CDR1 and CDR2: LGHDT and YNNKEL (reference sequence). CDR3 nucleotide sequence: TGTGCCAGCAGCCAAGCTGCTGCGCTAACTCACTACAAGCAGTACTTC. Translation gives CASSQAAALTHYKQYF.

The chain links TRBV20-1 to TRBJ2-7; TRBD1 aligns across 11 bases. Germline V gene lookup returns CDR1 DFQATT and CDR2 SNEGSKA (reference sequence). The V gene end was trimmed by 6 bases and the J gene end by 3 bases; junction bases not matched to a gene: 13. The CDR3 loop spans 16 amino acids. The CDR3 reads CSAFPPGGQGDYEQYF. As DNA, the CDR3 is TGCAGTGCCTTCCCCCCCGGGGGACAGGGGGACTACGAGCAGTACTTC.

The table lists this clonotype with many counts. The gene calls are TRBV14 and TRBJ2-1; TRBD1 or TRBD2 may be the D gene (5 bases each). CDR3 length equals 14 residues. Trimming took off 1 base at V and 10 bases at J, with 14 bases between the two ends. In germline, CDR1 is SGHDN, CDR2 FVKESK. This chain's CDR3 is CASSQGFAWGEQFF. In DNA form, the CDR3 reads TGTGCCAGCAGCCAAGGATTCGCCTGGGGGGAGCAGTTCTTC.

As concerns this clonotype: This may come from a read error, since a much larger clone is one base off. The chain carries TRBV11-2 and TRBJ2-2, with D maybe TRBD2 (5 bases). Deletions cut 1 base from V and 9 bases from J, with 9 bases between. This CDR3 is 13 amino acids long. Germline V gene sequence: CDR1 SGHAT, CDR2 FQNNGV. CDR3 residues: CASSLVEAWELFF. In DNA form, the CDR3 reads TGTGCCAGCAGCTTAGTGGAGGCCTGGGAGCTGTTTTTT.

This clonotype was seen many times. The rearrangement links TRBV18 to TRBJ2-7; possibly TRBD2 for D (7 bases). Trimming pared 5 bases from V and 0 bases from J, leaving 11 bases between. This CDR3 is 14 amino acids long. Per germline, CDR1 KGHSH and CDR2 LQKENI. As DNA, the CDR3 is TGTGCCAGCTCAAGGGAGGGGGACTCCTACGAGCAGTACTTC. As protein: CASSREGDSYEQYF.

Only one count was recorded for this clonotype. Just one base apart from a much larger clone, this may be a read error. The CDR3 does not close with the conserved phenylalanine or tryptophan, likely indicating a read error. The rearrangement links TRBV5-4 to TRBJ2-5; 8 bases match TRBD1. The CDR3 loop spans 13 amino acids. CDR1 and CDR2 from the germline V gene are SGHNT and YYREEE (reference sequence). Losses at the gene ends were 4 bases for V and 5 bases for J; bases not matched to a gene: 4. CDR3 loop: CASSDWTGETQYL. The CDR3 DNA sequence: TGTGCCAGCAGCGACTGGACAGGGGAGACCCAGTACCTC.